This TCR beta chain was identified in a study of graft-versus-host responses after intestinal transplantation. Profiled with immunoSEQ multiplex PCR; TCRdb holds only in-frame clones, not every one. The table shows under 85,000 clones, with roughly 87% occurring only once. The CDR3 is made up of 16 amino acids. V was shortened by 5 bases and J by 7 bases, with 21 bases between the two germline ends. Germline V gene lookup returns CDR1 SGHTA and CDR2 FQGTGA. This clone was seen a handful of times. The antigen remains undetermined. This specimen was unstimulated CD8+ T cells sorted from spleen or lymph node cells, taken before intestinal transplant. This sequence was found in a human donor who received an intestinal transplant. The chain joins TRBV7-3 to TRBJ2-1, with a weak D call TRBD2 (7 bases). The CDR3 spells CASSPGGGALGNEQFF. CDR3 DNA sequence: TGTGCCAGCAGCCCGGGGGGCGGAGCCTTGGGGAATGAGCAGTTCTTC.